Presented here are 2 T cell receptor beta chains from one specimen sequenced in a study of T cells in Graves' hyperthyroidism and ophthalmopathy. RNA transcripts provided the source from which TCR beta CDR3 regions were amplified. Researchers ran a first-round RT-PCR on the TCR CDR3 using the HTBI primer set. In TCRdb, the multiplex PCR reads were re-called with MiXCR into one record per CDR3 protein. The data contain approximately 46,000 distinct CDR3 sequences, approximately 49% of them singletons. The material sequenced was peripheral blood or thyroid tissue (not recorded which). The receptors here all came from a woman aged 50 to 60 with Graves' hyperthyroidism.

The chain employs TRBV7-3 and TRBJ2-2; no definite D call. V was pared by 8 bases and J by 7 bases, with 5 bases between. Germline V lookup: CDR1 SGHTA, CDR2 FQGTGA. CDR3 length: 10 residues. The CDR3 loop is CASGDGELFF. As DNA, the CDR3 is TGTGCCAGCGGGGACGGGGAGCTGTTTTTT.

As regards this clonotype: A much larger clone lies one base from this, so it may be a read error. This chain joins TRBV20-1 and TRBJ2-7; 7 bases agree with TRBD1. CDR1 is DFQATT, CDR2 SNEGSKA, per germline (reference sequence). The trim removed 3 bases at V and 4 bases at J, leaving 9 bases unmatched. The CDR3 consists of 14 residues. The chain's CDR3 is CSARTGHISYEQYF. CDR3 sequence (DNA): TGCAGTGCTAGGACAGGGCATATCTCGTACGAGCAGTACTTC.